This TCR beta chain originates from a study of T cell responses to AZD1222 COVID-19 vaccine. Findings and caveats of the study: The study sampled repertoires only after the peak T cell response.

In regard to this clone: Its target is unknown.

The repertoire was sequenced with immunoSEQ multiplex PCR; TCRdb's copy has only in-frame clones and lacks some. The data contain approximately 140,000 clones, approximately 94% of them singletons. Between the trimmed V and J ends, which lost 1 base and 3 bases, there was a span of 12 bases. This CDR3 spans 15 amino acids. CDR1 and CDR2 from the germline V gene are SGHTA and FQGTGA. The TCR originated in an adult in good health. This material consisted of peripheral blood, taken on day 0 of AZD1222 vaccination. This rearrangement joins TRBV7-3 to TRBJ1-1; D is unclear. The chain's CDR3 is CASSLNPGGDTEAFF. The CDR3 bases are TGTGCCAGCAGCTTAAATCCGGGTGGGGACACTGAAGCTTTCTTT.